This T cell receptor beta chain was recorded in a study of immune evolution from preneoplasia to lung adenocarcinoma. Notes on the study in general: Top clone share appeared to fall from AAH through AIS, MIA, adenocarcinoma. Normal lung had highest clonality; later lesions appeared denser, more diverse.

Trimming stripped 8 bases from V and 6 bases from J, with 16 bases between. This CDR3 spans 13 amino acids. Germline loops: CDR1 LNHDA, CDR2 SQIVND (reference sequence). Patients had resection in Japan or China between 2014 and 2017. About this clone: Its matching antigen is unknown.

Profiling relied on immunoSEQ multiplex PCR, and the TCRdb table lists in-frame clones only, not all of them. The sample includes thousands of clones, 82% of them seen just once. The TCR comes from a person between 70 and 80 years old with lung adenocarcinoma. The rearrangement links TRBV19 to TRBJ1-2; unclear D gene. The material sequenced was FFPE minimally invasive lung adenocarcinoma tissue. The CDR3 region has the DNA TGTGCCAGTGAGCCGGAAGCCATCCATGGCTACACCTTC. It encodes CASEPEAIHGYTF.